This T cell receptor beta chain was sequenced in a study of identical twins. Findings of the study overall: Shared out-of-frame alpha sequences (those common to twins) showed excess low generation probability.

TCRdb re-called the 5' RACE reads through MiXCR, storing one row per CDR3 protein. The sample includes approximately 1.8 million distinct CDR3 sequences, roughly 35% of them seen just once. In regard to this clonotype: Its antigen is still unknown.

This CDR3 has 15 amino acids. Germline V CDR1 and CDR2: SQVTM, ANQGSEA. The chain carries TRBV29-1 and TRBJ2-1, with TRBD2 matching over 9 bases. The better agreement between TRBJ2-7 and the DNA end casts doubt on the J call. This receptor was identified in a newborn girl in good health. The sample consisted of cord blood. The DNA of the CDR3 is TGCAGCGTTACCCACTTAGCGGGAGTTGGGAATGAGCAGTACTTC. It is translated as CSVTHLAGVGNEQYF.